A selection of T cell receptor beta chains follows, all from one sample in a study of blood T cell repertoires in COVID-19. The table came from immunoSEQ multiplex PCR; TCRdb's copy has only in-frame clones and leaves some out. The sample has roughly 50,000 clones, more than 75% seen once; the top ten hold about a sixth. Sequencing was done on a sample of peripheral blood. The receptors shown here come from a human donor with active COVID-19. The donor label of this sample is uncertain. CDR3s include the opening cysteine and the closing phenylalanine or tryptophan.

v_call cdr3_aa
TRBV6-2/TRBV6-3 CASSYPARANYGYTF
TRBV28 CASSLHTAGVEQFF
TRBV19 CASSRRGGPGREQFF
TRBV7-9 CASSWGQGSYNEQFF
TRBV18 CASSRSRTSGQETQYF
TRBV15 CATSRARQTNTEAFF
TRBV7-8 CASSYRDFLNQPQHF
TRBV4-3 CASSYRTQIKNTGELFF
TRBV5-4 CASSLASGYTGELFF
TRBV4-3 CASSQATGTLETQYF
TRBV6-5 CASSYDGQGYYEQYF
TRBV9 CASSPQVSPGANVLTF
TRBV5-5 CASSQHHTEEQYF
TRBV13 CASSARTGDGNTEAFF
TRBV12-3/TRBV12-4 CASSRTGLTVRAF
TRBV9 CASSVDQGPSSPLHF
TRBV29-1 CSVEPSGVRTQYF
TRBV18 CASSPSGGVYGYTF